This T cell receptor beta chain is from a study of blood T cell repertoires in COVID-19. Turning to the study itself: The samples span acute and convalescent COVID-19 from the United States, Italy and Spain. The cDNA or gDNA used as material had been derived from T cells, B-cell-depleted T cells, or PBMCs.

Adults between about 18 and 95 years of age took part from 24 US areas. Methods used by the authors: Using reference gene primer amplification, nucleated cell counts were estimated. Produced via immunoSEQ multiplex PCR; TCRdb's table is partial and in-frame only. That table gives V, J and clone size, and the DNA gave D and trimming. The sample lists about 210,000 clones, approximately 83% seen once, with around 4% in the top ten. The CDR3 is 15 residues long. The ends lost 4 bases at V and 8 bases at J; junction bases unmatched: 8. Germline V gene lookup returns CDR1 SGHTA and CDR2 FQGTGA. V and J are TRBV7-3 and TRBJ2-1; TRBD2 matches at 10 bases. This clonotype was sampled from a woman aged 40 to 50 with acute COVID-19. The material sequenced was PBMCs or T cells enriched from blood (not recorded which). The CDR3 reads CASSYLAGEEDEQFF. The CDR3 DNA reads TGTGCCAGCAGCTACCTAGCGGGAGAAGAGGATGAGCAGTTCTTC.